These T cell receptor beta chains were read from a single sample in a study of early T cells in non-severe SARS-CoV-2 infection. TCRdb re-called the 5' RACE reads through MiXCR, storing one row per CDR3 protein. This sample yields more than 65,000 distinct CDR3 sequences, of which roughly an eighth are seen a single time; roughly 5% belongs to the top ten. What was sequenced was whole blood. The receptors here all came from an adult who was a healthcare worker with PCR-confirmed SARS-CoV-2 infection or an uninfected control (not recorded which). The CDR3 runs from the conserved cysteine through the conserved F or W.

j_call v_call cdr3_aa
TRBJ1-4 TRBV27 CASSLSAQGSEKLFF
TRBJ2-1 TRBV6-6 CASTITYPYNNEQFF
TRBJ2-3 TRBV7-6 CASSLERATDTQYF
TRBJ2-4 TRBV20-1 CSAREPNRWGNIQYF
TRBJ2-7 TRBV29-1 CSVSGAYEQYF
TRBJ2-1 TRBV29-1 CSVRLGKFEQFF
TRBJ2-2 TRBV2 CASSEQGIIGELFF
TRBJ1-1 TRBV18 CASSPVAGTEAFF
TRBJ2-1 TRBV20-1 CSASKAGGPRGDEQFF
TRBJ2-7 TRBV7-6 CASSSPRDGNEQYF
TRBJ1-1 TRBV11-3 CASSSRRIANTEAFF
TRBJ2-1 TRBV4-3 CASSQVNRGAHNEQFF
TRBJ1-2 TRBV19 CASTYTGTFFLTF
TRBJ1-5 TRBV4-2 CASSHSTGQPQHF
TRBJ2-3 TRBV5-6 CASSLLATDTQYF
TRBJ2-2 TRBV24-1 CAAAGYGAGELFF
TRBJ2-7 TRBV7-9 CASRTSGIYEQYF
TRBJ1-5 TRBV5-1 CASSLGQGVQPQHF
TRBJ2-7 TRBV7-8 CASSQRRTGYEQYF
TRBJ2-7 TRBV19 CASSVRGNEQYF
TRBJ2-3 TRBV4-3 CASSQEIAGGPPDTQYF
TRBJ2-1 TRBV7-2 CASSPTVSSYNEQFF
TRBJ2-7 TRBV7-6 CASSLQGGRYEQYF
TRBJ1-1 TRBV25-1 CASSAREVTEAFF
TRBJ2-1 TRBV27 CASSRTEYNEQFF
TRBJ2-7 TRBV6-5 CASSYRGAYEQYF
TRBJ1-1 TRBV12-5 CASGLTRGETTEAFF
TRBJ2-7 TRBV5-1 CASSPGQEQYEQYF
TRBJ2-3 TRBV11-2 CASSLLLGTSTDTQYF
TRBJ2-1 TRBV24-1 CATSDARTVDNEQFF
TRBJ2-7 TRBV13 CASSLSLGQLYEQYF
TRBJ2-7 TRBV12-2 CASHFGGFDSYEQYF
TRBJ2-1 TRBV12-5 CASAKAGGGNEQFF
TRBJ2-1 TRBV30 CAWRLGVNWYNEQFF
TRBJ1-1 TRBV30 CAWSVTGVGTEAFF
TRBJ2-1 TRBV7-2 CASSLSAGNNEQFF
TRBJ1-6 TRBV28 CASSVRDSPLHF
TRBJ2-3 TRBV7-2 CASSPGTLGDTQYF
TRBJ1-1 TRBV20-1 CSARTLTNTEAFF
TRBJ1-6 TRBV30 CAWSTAESSPLHF
TRBJ2-2 TRBV7-2 CASSFGLAKSGELFF
TRBJ2-7 TRBV6-6 CASSFTGFSDEQYF
TRBJ1-4 TRBV29-1 CSVGRSGGLEKLFF
TRBJ2-3 TRBV5-5 CASSLEGVTDTQYF
TRBJ2-7 TRBV10-1 CASSVEGVGEQYF
TRBJ1-6 TRBV28 CASSLESDRGPLHF
TRBJ2-5 TRBV7-8 CASSPRSGSLETQYF
TRBJ2-5 TRBV7-2 CASGPAGQETQYF
TRBJ2-3 TRBV15 CATSRGLRQGAHDTQYF
TRBJ2-3 TRBV7-9 CASSLGGLYTDTQYF
TRBJ1-4 TRBV27 CASSLTGALNEKLFF
TRBJ1-1 TRBV9 CASSGYRGLDTEAFF
TRBJ2-3 TRBV28 CASSFIAGITDTQYF
TRBJ1-1 TRBV7-2 CASGNRVNTEAFF
TRBJ2-5 TRBV14 CASSQVEETQYF
TRBJ2-3 TRBV11-2 CASSLALASRTDTQYF
TRBJ2-4 TRBV18 CASSLTTGGVKNIQYF
TRBJ2-7 TRBV12-3/TRBV12-4 CASSAPGTSSRYF
TRBJ2-1 TRBV29-1 CSVRNNEQFF
TRBJ2-3 TRBV7-9 CASSLDPRIGGIKMDTQYF